The 19 T cell receptor beta chains listed next were all sequenced from one sample in a study of OX40 agonist ivuxolimab in advanced cancers. This table comes from immunoSEQ multiplex PCR, and its TCRdb copy is limited to in-frame clones, with some not included. The sample carries around 98,000 clones, 87% recorded once. Sequences were derived from CD4+ or CD8+ T cells sorted from blood, sampled in a trial of the OX40 agonist ivuxolimab. The receptors derive from an adult with an advanced solid tumor such as melanoma, head and neck, liver or kidney cancer.

V gene TRBV11-3 combines with J gene TRBJ2-2; TRBD2 matches at 7 bases. The J segment lost 6 bases and the V segment lost 6 bases, leaving 7 bases of the junction unmatched. Germline V CDR1 and CDR2: SGHNT, YENEEA. The CDR3 is 14 residues long. CDR3 protein: CASRPGGSAGELFF. The CDR3 DNA reads TGTGCCAGCAGGCCGGGGGGAAGCGCCGGGGAGCTGTTTTTT.

The rearrangement uses TRBV4-2 and TRBJ1-5; 7 nucleotides align to TRBD1. J gave up 6 bases and V 4 bases, and 6 bases lay outside the gene matches. The germline V gene encodes CDR1 LGHNA and CDR2 YNFKEQ. The CDR3 length is 14 residues. In DNA, the CDR3 is TGTGCCAGCAGCCCCAACAGGGGTGGTCAGCCCCAGCATTTT. It specifies CASSPNRGGQPQHF.

This chain uses TRBV7-9 with TRBJ1-3; 8 nucleotides line up with TRBD1. The CDR3 runs to 15 residues. Losses at the gene ends were 5 bases for V and 2 bases for J; bases not matched to a gene: 5. Germline V gene sequence: CDR1 SEHNR, CDR2 FQNEAQ (reference sequence). The CDR3 protein is CASSPQGDPGNTIYF. The CDR3 bases are TGTGCCAGCAGCCCACAGGGGGACCCTGGAAACACCATATATTTT.

The chain links TRBV14 to TRBJ1-3, with TRBD1 matching 8 bases. The CDR3 runs 19 residues. Germline CDR1 reads SGHDN; CDR2 reads FVKESK. The V and J ends lost 1 base and 2 bases, in that order; junction bases with no gene match: 13. This chain's CDR3 is CASSQAGRGPTEAGNTIYF. The CDR3 region has the DNA TGTGCCAGCAGCCAAGCTGGCAGGGGGCCGACTGAGGCTGGAAACACCATATATTTT.

This clone was detected once. This sample includes further DNA sequences coding for the same CDR3. J is TRBJ1-1 and V is TRBV9; no definite D call. From germline, CDR1 is SGDLS and CDR2 YYNGEE. V lost 0 bases to trimming and J lost 2 bases, with 8 bases between them. The CDR3 has 14 residues. In DNA form, the CDR3 reads TGTGCCAGCAGCGTAGGCACGGAAAACACTGAAGCTTTCTTT. It is translated as CASSVGTENTEAFF. Full variable domain (remainder filled in from reference TRBV9 and TRBJ1-1): DSGVTQTPKHLITATGQRVTLRCSPRSGDLSVYWYQQSLDQGLQFLIQYYNGEERAKGNILERFSAQQFPDLHSELNLSSLELGDSALYFCASSVGTENTEAFFGQGTRLTVV.

V usage is TRBV27 and J usage is TRBJ1-2, with TRBD1 as a possible D gene (5 bases). The CDR3 is 14 residues long. The V end was cut by 4 bases, the J end by 4 bases, with 13 bases between. Germline CDR1 reads MNHEY; CDR2 reads SMNVEV (reference sequence). CDR3 region: CASSSRGRSYGYTF. The CDR3, as DNA: TGTGCCAGCAGTTCTAGGGGACGGAGCTATGGCTACACCTTC.

The chain recombines TRBV20-1 with TRBJ1-4; D perhaps matches TRBD1 (5 bases). V shed 2 bases and J shed 10 bases, with 8 bases lying between them. Germline lookup yields CDR1 DFQATT and CDR2 SNEGSKA (reference sequence). The CDR3 consists of 11 residues. DNA for the CDR3: TGCAGTGCTAGACCCGGGGGAAAACTGTTTTTT. It codes for CSARPGGKLFF.

The CDR3 coding sequence is TGTGCCAGCAGCTTGGCCGGGACATCTGGAAACACCATATATTTT. It encodes CASSLAGTSGNTIYF. The rearrangement joins TRBV5-8 to TRBJ1-3; TRBD1 might be the D (6 bases). The CDR3 totals 15 residues. Germline lookup yields CDR1 SGHTS and CDR2 YDEGEE. The ends were cut back, 0 bases at V and 1 base at J, with 8 bases in the middle.

This chain links TRBV7-2 with TRBJ1-5; the match to TRBD1 covers 8 bases. The CDR3 is 14 amino acids. Germline V gives CDR1 SGHTA, CDR2 FQGNSA. J was trimmed by 4 bases and V by 4 bases; bases with no gene match: 3. CDR3 residues: CASSSGTGNQPQHF. The CDR3, as DNA: TGTGCCAGCAGCTCCGGGACAGGAAATCAGCCCCAGCATTTT.

This sequence joins TRBV7-8 and TRBJ1-4, with D unclear. The ends were cut back, 2 bases at V and 7 bases at J, with 11 bases in the middle. The CDR3 sequence is 14 residues long. Germline V CDR1 and CDR2: SGHVS, FQNEAQ. CDR3 in amino acids: CASSLNAAFEKLFF. The CDR3, as DNA: TGTGCCAGCAGCTTAAATGCCGCTTTTGAAAAACTGTTTTTT.

The J gene is TRBJ2-3, the V gene TRBV29-1; 9 nucleotides align to TRBD2. V lost 3 bases, J lost 0 bases, and 4 bases stayed unmatched. This CDR3 is built from 15 residues. The germline CDR1 and CDR2 sequences are SQVTM and ANQGSEA. In DNA, the CDR3 is TGCAGCGTTGAGGCTAGCGGGATTAGCACAGATACGCAGTATTTT. As protein: CSVEASGISTDTQYF.

The chain recombines TRBV6-1 with TRBJ1-2; the D is unclear. V lost 7 bases and J 5 bases, leaving 20 bases between the germline ends. The CDR3 loop spans 15 amino acids. Germline CDR1 and CDR2: MNHNS and SASEGT. The CDR3 here is CASTRSSNTPYGYTF. For the CDR3, the DNA is TGTGCCAGCACGAGATCCTCCAATACCCCTTATGGCTACACCTTC.

The genes are TRBV9 and TRBJ2-2; a possible D gene is TRBD2 (5 bases). The CDR3 totals 14 residues. Per the germline V gene, CDR1 is SGDLS and CDR2 is YYNGEE. The germline V and J ends were trimmed by 0 bases and 9 bases, with 12 bases remaining between them. CDR3 residues: CASSVELVSRELFF. The CDR3, as DNA: TGTGCCAGCAGCGTAGAACTAGTCAGCAGGGAGCTGTTTTTT.

CDR3 loop: CASSLEEASGPQHF. The CDR3 DNA is TGTGCCAGCAGCTTAGAGGAGGCCTCGGGGCCCCAGCATTTT. This chain links TRBV7-9 with TRBJ1-5; D is uncertain. Deletions cut 1 base from V and 9 bases from J, with 13 bases between. The germline V gene encodes CDR1 SEHNR and CDR2 FQNEAQ (reference sequence). There are 14 residues in the CDR3.

The chain recombines TRBV10-3 with TRBJ2-7, with a weak D call TRBD1 (6 bases). Germline assignment: CDR1 ENHRY and CDR2 SYGVKD. The CDR3 length is 15 residues. Trimming removed 0 bases at V and 6 bases at J, with 15 bases between. DNA for the CDR3: TGTGCCATCAGTGAGTCGATTTTCTCCAGGGGCGAGCAGTACTTC. It specifies CAISESIFSRGEQYF.

The gene calls are TRBV19 and TRBJ2-2; TRBD1 aligns across 9 bases. Trimming at V came to 9 bases and at J to 6 bases, leaving 8 bases not matched to a gene. Germline assignment: CDR1 LNHDA and CDR2 SQIVND (reference sequence). The CDR3 loop spans 14 amino acids. The CDR3 spells CASCGTGSAGELFF. For the CDR3, the DNA is TGTGCCAGCTGTGGGACAGGGTCGGCCGGGGAGCTGTTTTTT.

The gene calls are TRBV27 and TRBJ2-1; D may be TRBD2 (7 bases). Germline V gene sequence: CDR1 MNHEY, CDR2 SMNVEV (reference sequence). Trimming took off 6 bases at V and 6 bases at J, with 12 bases between the two ends. There are 13 residues in the CDR3. The CDR3 sequence: CASRNREGNEQFF. The CDR3 nucleotides are TGTGCCAGCAGAAACAGGGAGGGCAATGAGCAGTTCTTC.

V gene TRBV2 combines with J gene TRBJ2-1; TRBD1 is a possible D gene (5 bases). The CDR3 is 11 amino acids. Germline V lookup: CDR1 SNHLY, CDR2 FYNNEI. The ends were cut back, 8 bases at V and 10 bases at J, with 12 bases in the middle. The CDR3 reads CASQYPGEQFF. For the CDR3, the DNA is TGTGCCAGCCAGTACCCAGGGGAGCAGTTCTTC.

Details on this clone: Because it lacks the conserved phenylalanine or tryptophan at the end, this CDR3 is likely a read error. The chain recombines TRBV6-4 with TRBJ1-6, with unresolved D. The CDR3 spans 17 residues. The V end was cut by 0 bases, the J end by 7 bases, with 16 bases between. In germline, CDR1 is MRHNA, CDR2 SNTAGT. The CDR3 is CASSDSRLQTQNSPLHL. The CDR3 bases are TGTGCCAGCAGTGACTCGAGGTTACAGACTCAAAATTCACCCCTCCACCTT.